This passage covers 14 T cell receptor beta chains from one sample sequenced in a study of cytomegalovirus exposure and HLA in healthy donors. PCR employed 60 Vbeta and 13 Jbeta primers. Produced via immunoSEQ multiplex PCR; TCRdb's table is partial and in-frame only. The repertoire holds roughly 140,000 clones, with over 60% as singletons. Sequenced input: PBMCs. Source of these receptors: a man aged 40-55 years in good health and CMV-seronegative.

The CDR3 sequence is CASSLLVAGPPDTQYF. The CDR3 DNA is TGCGCCAGCAGCTTGCTTGTGGCAGGCCCTCCCGATACGCAGTATTTT. This chain connects TRBV5-1 to TRBJ2-3; D is uncertain. The CDR3 has 16 residues. In germline, CDR1 is SGHRS, CDR2 YFSETQ. Trimming took 1 base from V and 6 from J, leaving 18 bases between them. Combining the CDR3 with reference TRBV5-1 and TRBJ2-3 gives the whole variable domain KAGVTQTPRYLIKTRGQQVTLSCSPISGHRSVSWYQQTPGQGLQFLFEYFSETQRNKGNFPGRFSGRQFSNSRSEMNVSTLELGDSALYLCASSLLVAGPPDTQYFGPGTRLTVL.

The rearrangement uses TRBV7-6 and TRBJ1-5; a possible D gene is TRBD1 (5 bases). V lost 1 base and J 5 bases, leaving 15 bases between the germline ends. The CDR3 runs 16 residues. Germline-derived CDR1 and CDR2 are SGHVS and FNYEAQ. CDR3 residues: CASSLDAAGYDQPQHF. As DNA, the CDR3 is TGTGCCAGCAGCTTAGATGCCGCAGGGTACGATCAGCCCCAGCATTTT.

Here the CDR3 DNA reads TGTGCCAGCAGCGCACAGGGAAAGAGTGGCTACACCTTC. Its translation: CASSAQGKSGYTF. The chain couples TRBV5-4 to TRBJ1-2; TRBD1 might be the D (6 bases). The V gene lost 4 bases and the J gene lost 7 bases, with 14 bases spanning the gap. Germline assignment: CDR1 SGHNT and CDR2 YYREEE (reference sequence). The CDR3 runs to 13 residues.

The chain combines TRBV9 with TRBJ2-3; the D gene is possibly TRBD1 (6 bases). From germline, CDR1 is SGDLS and CDR2 YYNGEE. The CDR3 length is 16 residues. The germline V and J ends were trimmed by 0 bases and 6 bases, with 17 bases remaining between them. The CDR3 spells CASSVVSGPGGDTQYF. In DNA form, the CDR3 reads TGTGCCAGCAGCGTAGTGTCCGGCCCTGGGGGCGATACGCAGTATTTT.

The genes are TRBV5-4 and TRBJ2-3; 7 bases fit TRBD2. Germline CDR1 SGHNT, CDR2 YYREEE (reference sequence). The CDR3 consists of 16 residues. V shed 4 bases and J 2 bases; nucleotides not matched to a gene: 10. The CDR3 DNA reads TGTGCCAGCAGCCCTAGGGGAGGGTTCAACACAGATACGCAGTATTTT. Protein product: CASSPRGGFNTDTQYF.

The rearrangement joins TRBV25-1 to TRBJ1-6; a weak D match, TRBD1 (6 bases). The CDR3 is made up of 17 amino acids. The V gene's germline CDR1 is MGHDK and CDR2 SYGVNS. V gave up 3 bases and J gave up 4 bases, with 16 bases separating them. DNA of the CDR3: TGTGCCAGCAGTGACCCCACAGGGAGGGGGTATAATTCACCCCTCCACTTT. Protein product: CASSDPTGRGYNSPLHF.

Turning to this clone: Other DNA variants within this sample encode the same CDR3. The chain joins TRBV28 to TRBJ2-5; D is possibly TRBD1 (5 bases). Per the germline V gene, CDR1 is MDHEN and CDR2 is SYDVKM. The CDR3 totals 14 residues. The germline V and J ends were trimmed by 3 bases and 2 bases, with 10 bases remaining between them. CDR3 DNA: TGTGCCAGCAGTTTGTTTGGGGCACAAGAGACCCAGTACTTC. Translating gives CASSLFGAQETQYF.

The V gene is TRBV9, the J gene TRBJ2-5; D perhaps matches TRBD1 (6 bases). The CDR3 has 15 amino acids. Per germline, CDR1 SGDLS and CDR2 YYNGEE. Trimming removed 0 bases at V and 5 bases at J, with 14 bases between. In DNA, the CDR3 is TGTGCCAGCAGCGTAGAGGGACACCGCCCGGAGACCCAGTACTTC. It yields the protein CASSVEGHRPETQYF.

This sequence joins TRBV10-3 and TRBJ2-7; TRBD2 agrees at 11 bases. CDR1 is ENHRY, CDR2 SYGVKD, per germline. V lost 2 bases to trimming and J lost 7 bases; unmatched junction nucleotides: 13. CDR3 length equals 17 residues. In DNA, the CDR3 is TGTGCCATCAGTGAGCGGGGACTAGCGGAGAGGAGAGGGGAGCAGTACTTC. Its protein is CAISERGLAERRGEQYF.

This rearrangement joins TRBV7-9 to TRBJ2-5, with D maybe TRBD1 (5 bases). The CDR3 is 14 residues long. The germline V gene has CDR1 SEHNR and CDR2 FQNEAQ (reference sequence). V lost 4 bases and J 5 bases, leaving 14 bases between the germline ends. CDR3 residues: CASSSFKGRETQYF. Written as DNA, the CDR3 is TGTGCCAGCAGCTCCTTTAAGGGGCGGGAGACCCAGTACTTC.

V usage is TRBV19 and J usage is TRBJ1-3; 10 nucleotides agree with TRBD1. CDR1 is LNHDA, CDR2 SQIVND, per germline (reference sequence). V lost 5 bases and J lost 4; bases outside the gene matches: 2. This CDR3 has 14 amino acids. CDR3 residues: CASSDRGLGNTIYF. Written as DNA, the CDR3 is TGTGCCAGTAGTGACAGGGGGCTCGGAAACACCATATATTTT.

The gene calls are TRBV5-1 and TRBJ2-7; D might be TRBD2 (7 bases). Per the germline V gene, CDR1 is SGHRS and CDR2 is YFSETQ. Deletions cut 5 bases from V and 0 bases from J, with 18 bases between. The CDR3 consists of 16 residues. The CDR3 protein is CASRRTAGPSSYEQYF. DNA of the CDR3: TGCGCCAGCAGAAGGACAGCGGGACCCAGCTCCTACGAGCAGTACTTC.

The genes are TRBV5-4 and TRBJ2-1; weak D call: TRBD2 (6 bases). This CDR3 has 17 residues. V lost 1 base to trimming and J lost 0 bases, with 14 bases between them. CDR1 and CDR2 from the germline V gene are SGHNT and YYREEE (reference sequence). This CDR3 is CASSLFRFSGSYNEQFF. DNA of the CDR3: TGTGCCAGCAGCTTGTTCCGATTTAGCGGCTCCTACAATGAGCAGTTCTTC.

This rearrangement joins TRBV6-6 to TRBJ1-5, with 7 bases identical to TRBD1. Losses at the gene ends were 2 bases for V and 2 bases for J; bases not matched to a gene: 6. This CDR3 has 16 residues. Germline V lookup: CDR1 MNHNY, CDR2 SVGAGI (reference sequence). CDR3 region: CASSYHRGQGNQPQHF. The CDR3 DNA reads TGTGCCAGCAGTTACCACAGGGGACAAGGCAATCAGCCCCAGCATTTT.